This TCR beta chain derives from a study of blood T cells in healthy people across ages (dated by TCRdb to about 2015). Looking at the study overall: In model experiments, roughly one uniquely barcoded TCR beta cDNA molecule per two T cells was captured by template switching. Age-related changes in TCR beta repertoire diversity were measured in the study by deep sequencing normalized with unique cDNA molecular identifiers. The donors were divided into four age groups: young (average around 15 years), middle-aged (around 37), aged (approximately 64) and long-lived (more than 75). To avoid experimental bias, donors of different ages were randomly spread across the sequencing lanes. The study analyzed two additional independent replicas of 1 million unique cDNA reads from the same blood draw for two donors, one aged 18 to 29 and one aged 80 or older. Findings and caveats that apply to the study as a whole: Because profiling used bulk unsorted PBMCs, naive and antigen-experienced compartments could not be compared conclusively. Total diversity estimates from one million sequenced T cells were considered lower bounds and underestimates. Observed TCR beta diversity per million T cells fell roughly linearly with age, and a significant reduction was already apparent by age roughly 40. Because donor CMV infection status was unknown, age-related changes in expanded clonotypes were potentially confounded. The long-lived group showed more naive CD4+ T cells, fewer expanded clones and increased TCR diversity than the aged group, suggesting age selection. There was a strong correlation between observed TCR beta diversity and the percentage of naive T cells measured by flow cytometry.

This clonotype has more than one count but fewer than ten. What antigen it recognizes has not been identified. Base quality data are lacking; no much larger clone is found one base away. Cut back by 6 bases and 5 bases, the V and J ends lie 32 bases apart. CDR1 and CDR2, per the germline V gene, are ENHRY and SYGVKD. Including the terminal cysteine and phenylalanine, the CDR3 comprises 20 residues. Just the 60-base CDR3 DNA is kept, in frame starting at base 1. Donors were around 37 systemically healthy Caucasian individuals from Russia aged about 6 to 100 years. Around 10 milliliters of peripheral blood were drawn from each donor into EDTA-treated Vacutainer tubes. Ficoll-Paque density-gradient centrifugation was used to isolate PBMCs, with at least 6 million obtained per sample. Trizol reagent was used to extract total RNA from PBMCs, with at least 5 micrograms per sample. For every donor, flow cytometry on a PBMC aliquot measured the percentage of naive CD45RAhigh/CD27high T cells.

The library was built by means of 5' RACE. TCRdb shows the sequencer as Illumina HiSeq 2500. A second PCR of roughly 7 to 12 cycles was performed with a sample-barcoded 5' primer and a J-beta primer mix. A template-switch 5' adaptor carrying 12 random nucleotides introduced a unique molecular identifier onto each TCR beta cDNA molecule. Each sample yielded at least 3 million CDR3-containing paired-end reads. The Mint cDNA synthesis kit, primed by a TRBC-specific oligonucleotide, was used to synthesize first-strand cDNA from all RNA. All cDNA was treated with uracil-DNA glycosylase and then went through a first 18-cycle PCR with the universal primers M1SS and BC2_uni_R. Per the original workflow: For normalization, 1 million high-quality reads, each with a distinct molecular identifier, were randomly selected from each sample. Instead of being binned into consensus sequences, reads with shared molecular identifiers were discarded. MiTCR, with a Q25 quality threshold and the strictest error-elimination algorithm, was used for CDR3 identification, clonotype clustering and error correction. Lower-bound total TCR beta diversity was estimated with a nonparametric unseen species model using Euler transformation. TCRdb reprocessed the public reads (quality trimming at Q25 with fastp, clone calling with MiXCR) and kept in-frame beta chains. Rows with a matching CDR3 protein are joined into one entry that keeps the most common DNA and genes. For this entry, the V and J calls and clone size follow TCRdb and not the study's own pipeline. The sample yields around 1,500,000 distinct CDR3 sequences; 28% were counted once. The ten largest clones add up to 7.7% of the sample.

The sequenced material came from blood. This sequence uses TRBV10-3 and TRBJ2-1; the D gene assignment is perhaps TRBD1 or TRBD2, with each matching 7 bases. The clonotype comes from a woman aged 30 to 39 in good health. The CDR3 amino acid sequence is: CAIRSSGGEKISLKDNEQFF. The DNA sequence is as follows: TGTGCCATCAGGTCCTCAGGGGGGGAGAAAATAAGCTTAAAGGACAATGAGCAGTTCTTC.